Described below is a single TCR beta chain sequence and its context. Its antigen is unidentified. Trimming took 1 base from V and 5 from J, leaving 11 bases between them. Germline CDR1 and CDR2: GTSNPN and SVGIG (reference sequence). The CDR3 extends over 13 amino acids. The record originates from a study of CD8+ T cells in alopecia areata. The treatment denotes: oral pan-JAK inhibitor, 5-10 mg twice daily. Broader study findings: Many expanded lesional clones remained in scalp and blood on tofacitinib.

Investigators isolated RNA and reverse transcribed it into cDNA to act as the sequencing template. Data came from immunoSEQ multiplex PCR; TCRdb stores just in-frame clones and leaves some out. The sample carries 95,000 to 150,000 clones, about 59% recorded once. This sequence originates from a human donor with alopecia areata. The input for sequencing was CD4+ T cells sorted from blood, taken at week 4, from a patient treated with tofacitinib. The genes are TRBV30 and TRBJ1-1, with D hard to call. CDR3 sequence: CAWSGTTGTEAFF. As DNA, the CDR3 is TGTGCCTGGAGTGGGACCACTGGGACTGAAGCTTTCTTT.